Listed below are T cell receptor beta chains from one sample, sequenced in a study of blood T cells in healthy people across ages. TCRdb analysed the 5' RACE reads with MiXCR anew, one entry per CDR3 protein. The sample has 1 million or so distinct CDR3 sequences, about 25% seen once. This sample also appeared in a second study, on T cells of mothers and their children.

The sample comprised blood. The receptors were gathered from a girl aged 2 to 9 in good health. Both conserved end residues are part of each CDR3. The D gene is left open where the match is weak. Clone size is shown for a subset of rows, as once, few, many or a class of expanded clone.

TRBV29-1,TRBJ2-7,-,few,CSIKRGGSYEQYF,TGCAGTATAAAAAGGGGCGGCTCCTACGAGCAGTACTTC
TRBV20-1,TRBJ2-2,-,few,CSASSGRSNTGELFF,TGCAGTGCTAGCAGTGGGAGGTCGAACACCGGGGAGCTGTTTTTT
TRBV4-2,TRBJ2-1,TRBD1,few,CASSQEDRVGDEQFF,TGTGCCAGCAGCCAAGAGGACAGGGTTGGCGATGAGCAGTTCTTC
TRBV27,TRBJ1-2,-,-,CASRGGRGYTF,TGTGCCAGCAGGGGAGGTCGTGGCTACACCTTC
TRBV9,TRBJ2-7,-,-,CASSVESTSFYYEQYF,TGTGCCAGCAGCGTAGAAAGCACGTCATTCTACTACGAGCAGTACTTC
TRBV10-2,TRBJ2-3,-,few,CASSEMTDTQYF,TGCGCCAGCAGTGAAATGACAGATACGCAGTATTTT
TRBV6-6,TRBJ1-5,-,-,CASKGQNQPQHF,TGTGCCAGCAAGGGTCAGAATCAGCCCCAGCATTTT
TRBV29-1,TRBJ1-1,-,-,CSVEQEDTEAFF,TGCAGCGTTGAACAGGAAGACACTGAAGCTTTCTTT
TRBV20-1,TRBJ2-7,-,few,CSARYSYYEQYF,TGCAGTGCTAGATACTCCTACTACGAGCAGTACTTC
TRBV5-1,TRBJ2-1,TRBD1,-,CASSSRTGVLLDEQFF,TGCGCCAGCAGTTCCCGGACAGGGGTTCTTTTGGATGAGCAGTTCTTC
TRBV9,TRBJ2-7,-,few,CASSVDMGPSGEQYF,TGTGCCAGCAGCGTAGACATGGGACCTTCTGGCGAGCAGTACTTC
TRBV7-9,TRBJ2-3,TRBD2,few,CASSLMTSGKSTDTQYF,TGTGCCAGCAGCCTAATGACTAGCGGGAAAAGCACAGATACGCAGTATTTT
TRBV5-6,TRBJ2-1,-,-,CASLGASYSEQFF,TGTGCCAGCCTTGGGGCCTCCTACAGTGAGCAGTTCTTC
TRBV7-9,TRBJ1-3,-,once,CASSPLYLGSGNTIYF,TGTGCCAGCAGCCCGCTGTATTTGGGGTCAGGAAACACCATATATTTT
TRBV28,TRBJ2-7,-,-,CASSLIVHFLYEQYF,TGTGCCAGCAGTTTGATAGTCCACTTCCTTTACGAGCAGTACTTC
TRBV6-1,TRBJ1-2,-,few,CASMAGTAASGYTF,TGTGCCAGCATGGCCGGGACCGCCGCTAGTGGCTACACCTTC
TRBV5-1,TRBJ1-1,TRBD1,-,CASSSRQGEVTEAFF,TGCGCCAGCAGCAGCAGACAGGGAGAGGTCACTGAAGCTTTCTTT
TRBV7-2,TRBJ2-7,TRBD1,few,CASRRDPTGDEQYF,TGTGCCAGCAGGCGCGACCCGACAGGGGACGAGCAGTACTTC
TRBV6-1,TRBJ2-2,-,few,CASSDVAVNTGELFF,TGTGCCAGCAGTGATGTAGCGGTTAACACCGGGGAGCTGTTTTTT
TRBV6-2/TRBV6-3,TRBJ2-5,-,few,CASSFLYEQCF,TGTGCCAGCAGTTTTTTATACGAGCAGTGCTTC
TRBV29-1,TRBJ2-1,-,few,CSGLVVHNEQFF,TGCAGCGGTTTAGTAGTCCACAATGAGCAGTTCTTC
TRBV29-1,TRBJ1-2,TRBD1,-,CSVGTGDYF,TGCAGCGTTGGGACAGGGGACTACTTC
TRBV27,TRBJ2-5,TRBD2,-,CASTESGKETQYF,TGTGCCAGCACCGAGAGCGGGAAAGAGACCCAGTACTTC
TRBV20-1,TRBJ2-7,-,-,CSAREGPTGQYF,TGCAGTGCTAGAGAGGGGCCCACAGGGCAGTACTTC
TRBV11-2,TRBJ2-7,-,-,CVSSSIGLKGEQYF,TGTGTCAGCAGCTCCATCGGACTGAAAGGCGAGCAGTACTTC
TRBV7-2,TRBJ2-7,-,few,CASSSPDTLTYEQYF,TGTGCCAGCAGCTCGCCCGACACCCTCACCTACGAGCAGTACTTC
TRBV4-2,TRBJ1-1,TRBD1,few,CASSQEWDSVTEAFF,TGTGCCAGCAGCCAAGAGTGGGACAGCGTCACTGAAGCTTTCTTT
TRBV7-6,TRBJ2-2,-,few,CASSSPGAGAGELFF,TGTGCCAGCAGCTCACCAGGGGCCGGAGCCGGGGAGCTGTTTTTT
TRBV18,TRBJ2-7,-,once,CASSPWLQGFIYEQYF,TGTGCCAGCTCACCATGGTTACAGGGTTTTATCTACGAGCAGTACTTC
TRBV6-1,TRBJ2-5,-,few,CACPGPPPQETQYF,TGTGCTTGTCCAGGGCCCCCCCCTCAAGAGACCCAGTACTTC
TRBV11-2,TRBJ1-6,-,few,CASSLGVGGNSPLHF,TGTGCCAGCAGCTTGGGGGTAGGGGGGAATTCACCCCTCCACTTT
TRBV28,TRBJ2-1,-,-,CASSPKANVNEQFF,TGTGCCAGCAGCCCTAAGGCCAACGTCAATGAGCAGTTCTTC
TRBV10-3,TRBJ2-1,-,-,CATGVIAESGRNEQFF,TGTGCCACCGGTGTGATAGCGGAATCGGGGCGCAATGAGCAGTTCTTC
TRBV12-3/TRBV12-4,TRBJ2-6,-,-,CASQGLSGANVLTF,TGTGCCAGCCAGGGCCTCTCTGGGGCCAACGTCCTGACTTTC
TRBV28,TRBJ2-1,-,few,CASSSTRFTIYVEQFF,TGTGCCAGCAGTTCTACCCGATTTACTATCTACGTTGAGCAGTTCTTC
TRBV20-1,TRBJ2-7,-,many,CSASRPDYEQYF,TGCAGTGCTAGTAGGCCCGATTACGAGCAGTACTTC
TRBV28,TRBJ2-3,-,-,CASSRYGPTDTQYF,TGTGCCAGCAGTCGCTACGGGCCCACAGATACGCAGTATTTT
TRBV6-5,TRBJ1-2,-,-,CASRQGHPRDGYTF,TGTGCCAGCAGACAGGGACACCCCAGGGATGGCTACACCTTC